This TCR beta chain was found in a study of blood T cell repertoires in COVID-19. At the level of the study: Samples came from the United States, Italy and Spain, spanning acute and convalescent COVID-19. The analysed material was cDNA or gDNA that came from T cells, B-cell-depleted T cells, or PBMCs.

Study processing details: Amplification with reference gene primers provided the estimates of nucleated cell counts. Repertoires were generated with immunoSEQ multiplex PCR, while TCRdb's copy carries only in-frame clones and drops some. For V, J and clone size, that table is used; D and trimming come from the DNA. Of roughly 75,000 clones in the sample, around 67% were seen once. The CDR3 is made up of 16 amino acids. The germline CDR1 and CDR2 sequences are SGHDT and YYEEEE. Trimming shortened V by 4 bases and J by 6 bases, and 20 bases separated the two germline ends. The specimen was peripheral blood. This receptor was identified in a human donor with acute or convalescent COVID-19. The donor label of this sample is uncertain. This sequence joins TRBV5-6 and TRBJ2-1; tentative D call: TRBD2 (6 bases). DNA of the CDR3: TGTGCCAGCAGCCCCTTTATGGACCGGAGGGGCAATGAGCAGTTCTTC. This gives the protein CASSPFMDRRGNEQFF.